This record covers a single TCR beta chain. There is no known antigen for this receptor. It has no much larger one-base neighbor in the sample; base qualities were not kept. The cohort was made up of 650 to 700 healthy bone marrow donors. At the time of sampling, every cohort member was nominally healthy, though immune exposures that went unrecorded were likely present. The donor was CMV seronegative and was included in the group of a few hundred seronegative cohort members. A peripheral blood sample was collected from each donor, and TCR beta sequencing was performed on peripheral blood mononuclear cells. Genomic DNA extraction from the blood cell samples was performed with the Qiagen DNeasy Blood Extraction Kit. The sample originates from a study of cytomegalovirus exposure and HLA in healthy donors (dated by TCRdb to 2016 to 2017). With respect to the entire study: An earlier analysis of roughly 610 of the donors reported about 300 Gb of sequence data and 95 million to 140 million unique TCR beta sequences obtained from around 180 million T cells. About 320 gigabases of sequencing data and some 85 million unique TCR sequences were included in an early release covering several hundred HLA-typed donors. Among the approximately 430 genotyped donors, about 85% belonged to the genetic ancestry cluster associated with self-reported Caucasian donors. The study was designed to test whether signatures of past pathogen exposure could be identified by cataloging public T cell receptors. The T cell repertoires of about 700 subjects were profiled by immunosequencing and related to cytomegalovirus serostatus. A separate validation cohort of approximately 130 different subjects was used in addition to the roughly 700-subject first cohort. High-throughput TCR immunosequencing, statistical association of individual TCRs with disease status, and machine learning were combined to predict cytomegalovirus infection status. To study patterns of TCR occurrence, a later analysis re-analyzed previously published TCR beta repertoires from just over 650 donors and added high-resolution HLA genotyping. Rather than drawing on any new phenotypic data, the later analysis identified candidate immune exposures from TCR beta sequences and the way those sequences occurred across donors. In an earlier analysis of a few hundred of the donors, high-throughput TCR beta sequencing was used to judge whether each TCR beta V gene segment behaved as functional or pseudogenic. Donor age, sex, ethnicity and CMV serostatus were collected together with the repertoire data. In a later genetic analysis, genome-wide SNP genotypes for about three fifths of the 666 donors were used, and that subset was treated as a discovery cohort. All discovery cohort repertoires had been generated using a single sequencing platform. Both class I and class II loci were covered by HLA typing, at four-digit resolution. The number of donors typed differed by locus, with about 629-640 for A, B, C, DRB1 and DQB1, 522 for DQA1, 600 to 610 for DPA1, and around 460 for DPB1. Because of strong linkage in the cohort, four to six DR-DQ haplotypes were treated as single units for association and clustering. Across around 400 genotyped donors of the cohort, an average of roughly 250,000 unique TCR beta nucleotide sequences per donor were sequenced, and about a sixth of those sequences were non-productive.

Study-wide conclusions, independent of this receptor: When HLA alleles, especially DR and DQ, strongly co-occurred, attributing TCR associations to individual alleles was difficult. An earlier analysis of roughly 570 of the donors showed that most TCR beta V segments appeared in productive rearrangements either about 87% or about 30% of the time, which broadly matched IMGT annotations. A few of the identified cytomegalovirus-associated TCR beta chains were confirmed in vitro to be specific for cytomegalovirus antigens. A later genetic analysis reported fewer N-insertions in productive TCRs among donors in an Asian-associated ancestry cluster than the roughly 620-donor mean. The only immune exposure information available for the cohort was CMV serostatus. In a later analysis, HLA-associated TCR beta chains were found to be more clonally expanded and to have lower generation probabilities than equally common non-associated chains. In a later analysis, the rate of TCR association differed among HLA loci, with DRB1 alleles having the most associated TCRs and HLA-C alleles having the fewest. A group of highly shared sequence variants was considered likely to be a technical artifact of the sequencing pipeline. A later genetic analysis associated a missense DCLRE1C variant with V-gene and J-gene trimming of TCR beta chains, and an independent cohort replicated the association. According to a later analysis, parvovirus B19, influenza, CMV and Epstein-Barr virus appeared linked to several top co-occurrence clusters. The classifier was reported to diagnose cytomegalovirus status with high specificity and sensitivity in both the original cohort and the validation cohort. Because counts were too low, some 17 rarely observed V segments, including chromosome 9 orphons, were excluded from the earlier analysis of some 590 of the donors. Most CMV-associated TCR beta chains appeared to be HLA-restricted in a later analysis, and the HLA associations seemed to be driven largely by CMV exposure. Linkage disequilibrium might explain the correlated functional status among segregating V segments, but an unknown experimental factor could not be excluded. Because some donors lacked HLA typing at each locus, the association tests relied only on the typed subset. In this cohort, only TCR beta chains were sequenced, and detectable features were limited by the absence of alpha or paired-chain data. The study gave a list of 150 to 200 TCR beta chains associated with cytomegalovirus. Roughly uniform sequencing depth across donors was assumed in presence/absence analyses, although this assumption may not hold. According to the authors, the approach could potentially be generalized to other disease states and immunological phenotypes. While some public TCRs were present in many individuals, most TCR sequences turned up only very rarely across donors. A further reported finding was that TCR beta sequences accurately predicted the HLA-A and HLA-B alleles for most subjects in the first cohort. At a false discovery rate of 0.05, a later analysis linked 15,000 to 20,000 TCR beta sequences to specific HLA alleles. Some IMGT-functional V segments, including TRBV6-2 and TRBV6-3, could not be told apart with the 87-base-pair reads, so those segments were excluded.

V drops 0 bases and J drops 1 base, leaving 15 bases in between. From cysteine to phenylalanine, the CDR3 is 17 amino acids long. Kept here is only the CDR3 DNA, which spans 51 bases and is read in frame from base 1. Library prep was done by the immunoSEQ multiplex PCR assay. The multiplex PCR relied on a mix of 60 forward primers for TCR Vbeta segments and 13 reverse primers for TCR Jbeta segments. The CDR3 region of rearranged TCR beta genes was amplified from genomic DNA by a multiplex PCR assay. On the Illumina HiSeq System, the amplified TCR beta libraries were sequenced as 87-base-pair reads. As for the authors' bioinformatics: Across the roughly 700 repertoires, a later analysis counted tens of millions of unique TCR beta chains, roughly 11 million of which were shared by at least two donors. Raw reads were error-corrected and collapsed into unique sequences with a nearest-neighbor algorithm that merged closely related sequences to remove PCR and sequencing errors. Alignment of CDR3 sequences to IMGT reference sequences was used to assign V, D and J gene segments. For a sequence to be retained, a match of at least six nucleotides to both a V gene segment and a J gene segment was required. Rearrangements were called productive when the CDR3 lacked stop codons and stayed in frame with V and J; all others were non-productive. CDR3 was defined according to IMGT convention as the region running from the second conserved V-encoded cysteine to the conserved J-encoded phenylalanine. The earlier analysis of some 600 of the donors excluded sequences that lacked an unambiguous match to a single V gene segment. An earlier analysis of a few hundred of the donors called V segments functional above 56.7% productive rearrangements and segregating when the between-donor standard deviation exceeded 5%. A statistical classification framework was built for diagnosing cytomegalovirus status from the catalog of TCR beta chain sequences. In a later analysis, V and J genes were assigned by comparing TCR nucleotide sequences against IMGT/GENE-DB human TR gene sequences. In a later analysis, CDR3 sequences and most-parsimonious VDJ recombination scenarios were assigned using the TCRdist pipeline. In a later analysis, each TCR beta chain was defined by its CDR3 amino acid sequence together with its V-gene family, and reads without a unique V-gene family were excluded. A later analysis removed 550 to 650 highly shared, low-generation-probability nucleotide sequences to deal with suspected cross-contamination and a sequencing artifact. In a later analysis, a clonal expansion index was calculated for each public chain from normalized within-repertoire ranks of inferred template counts. Generation probabilities in a later analysis came from a VDJ recombination model fitted to out-of-frame rearrangements, and those results were checked against IGoR. In a later analysis, TCR-TCR, TCR-HLA and TCR-CMV co-occurrence was scored with hypergeometric tests, and a repertoire-size bias correction was applied to TCR pairs. A later analysis estimated false discovery rates by permuting HLA or CMV assignments 20 times. In a later analysis, co-occurring TCRs were grouped using DBSCAN, with TCRdist sequence similarity added in when clustering inside HLA-allele-positive subsets. For co-occurrence clustering, repertoires with fewer than 30,000 or more than 120,000 public chains were excluded, along with four to six repertoires with anomalous nucleotide sharing. TCRdb took over this immuneACCESS table, retaining in-frame rearrangements with V and J assigned. Such tables are incomplete; in checked studies, under half of the missing clones stem from an unresolved V gene, and the remainder is unexplained. The V and J calls and clone size come from that table; D and trimming were worked out from the DNA. The sample contains some 180,000 clones, approximately 80% of them found a single time. The ten largest clones represent about 1.5% of the sample.

The sequencing input was PBMCs. The source of this sequence is a man between 18 and 29 years old in good health and CMV-seronegative. This sequence uses TRBV23-1 and TRBJ2-5, and perhaps TRBD2 as D gene, on 6 matching bases. TRBV23-1 is labeled an ORF, and its function is uncertain. The CDR3 protein: CASSQSSRDSLQETQYF. The DNA reads TGCGCCAGCAGTCAATCGTCCCGGGACTCGCTCCAAGAGACCCAGTACTTC.